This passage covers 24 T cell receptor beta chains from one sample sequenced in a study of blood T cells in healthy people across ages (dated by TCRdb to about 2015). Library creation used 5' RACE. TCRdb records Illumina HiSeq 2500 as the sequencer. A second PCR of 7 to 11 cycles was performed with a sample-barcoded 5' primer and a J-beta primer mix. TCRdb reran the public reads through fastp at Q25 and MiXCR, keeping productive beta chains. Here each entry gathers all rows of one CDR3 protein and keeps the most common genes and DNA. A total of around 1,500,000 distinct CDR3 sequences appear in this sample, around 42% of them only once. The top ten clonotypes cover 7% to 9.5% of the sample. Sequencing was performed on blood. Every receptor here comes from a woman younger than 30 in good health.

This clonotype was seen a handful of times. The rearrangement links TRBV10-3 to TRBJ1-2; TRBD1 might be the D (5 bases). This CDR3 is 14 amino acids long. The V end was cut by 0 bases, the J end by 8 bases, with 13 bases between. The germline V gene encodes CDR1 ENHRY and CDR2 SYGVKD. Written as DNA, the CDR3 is TGTGCCATCAGTGAGTCAGGGGACCCGGAGGGCTACACCTTC. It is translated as CAISESGDPEGYTF.

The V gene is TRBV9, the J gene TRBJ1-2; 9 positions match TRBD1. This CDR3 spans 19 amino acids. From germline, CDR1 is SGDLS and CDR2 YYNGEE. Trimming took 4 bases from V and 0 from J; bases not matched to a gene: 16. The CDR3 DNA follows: TGTGCCAGCAGCCCGCGAGGGAGCGGGACAGGGATTGCTAACTATGGCTACACCTTC. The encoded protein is CASSPRGSGTGIANYGYTF.

The CDR3 here is CASSLDPRGRITDTQYF. The CDR3 region has the DNA TGTGCCAGCAGCTTAGATCCGAGGGGGCGCATCACAGATACGCAGTATTTT. The J gene is TRBJ2-3, the V gene TRBV11-2, with TRBD1 identical over 7 bases. J lost 2 bases, V lost 0 bases, and 8 bases had no gene match. CDR1 and CDR2 (germline): SGHAT, FQNNGV. CDR3 length: 17 amino acids.

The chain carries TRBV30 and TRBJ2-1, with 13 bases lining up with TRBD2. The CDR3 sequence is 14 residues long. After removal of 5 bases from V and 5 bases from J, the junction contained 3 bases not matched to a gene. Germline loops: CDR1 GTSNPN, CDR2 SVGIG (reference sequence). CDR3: CAWGTSGENNEQFF. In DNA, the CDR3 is TGTGCCTGGGGGACTAGCGGGGAGAACAATGAGCAGTTCTTC. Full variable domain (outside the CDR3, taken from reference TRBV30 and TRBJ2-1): SQTIHQWPATLVQPVGSPLSLECTVEGTSNPNLYWYRQAAGRGLQLLFYSVGIGQISSEVPQNLSASRPQDRQFILSSKKLLLSDSGFYLCAWGTSGENNEQFFGPGTRLTVL.

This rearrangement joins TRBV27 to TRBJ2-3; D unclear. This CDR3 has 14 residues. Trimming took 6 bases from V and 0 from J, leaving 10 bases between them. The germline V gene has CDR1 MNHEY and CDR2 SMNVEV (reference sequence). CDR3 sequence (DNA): TGTGCCAGCAGCATGGCGTCAAGCACAGATACGCAGTATTTT. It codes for CASSMASSTDTQYF.

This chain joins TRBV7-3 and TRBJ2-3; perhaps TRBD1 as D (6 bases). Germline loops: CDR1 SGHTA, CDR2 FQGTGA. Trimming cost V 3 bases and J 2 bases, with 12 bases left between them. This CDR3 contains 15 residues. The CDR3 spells CASSFRQGPTDTQYF. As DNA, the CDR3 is TGTGCCAGCAGCTTTCGGCAGGGGCCCACAGATACGCAGTATTTT.

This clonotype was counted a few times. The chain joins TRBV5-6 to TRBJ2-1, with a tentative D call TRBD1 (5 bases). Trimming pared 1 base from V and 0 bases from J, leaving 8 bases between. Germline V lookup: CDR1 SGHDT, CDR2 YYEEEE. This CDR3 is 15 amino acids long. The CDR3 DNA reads TGTGCCAGCAGCTTGAGGGGTCGCTCCTACAATGAGCAGTTCTTC. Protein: CASSLRGRSYNEQFF.

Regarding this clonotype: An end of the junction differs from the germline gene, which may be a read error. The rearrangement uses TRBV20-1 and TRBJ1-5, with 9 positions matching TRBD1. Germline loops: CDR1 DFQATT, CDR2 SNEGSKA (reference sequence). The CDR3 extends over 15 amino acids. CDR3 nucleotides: TGCAGTGCTAGGGAGACAGGGGGGAGAAATCAGCCCCGGCATTTT. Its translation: CSARETGGRNQPRHF.

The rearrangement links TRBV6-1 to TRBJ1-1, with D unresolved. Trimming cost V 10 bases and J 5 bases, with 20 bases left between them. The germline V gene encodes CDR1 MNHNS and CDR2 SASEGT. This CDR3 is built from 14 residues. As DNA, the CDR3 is TGTGCCACCTCCAAACCGGGCCGATGGACTGAAGCTTTCTTT. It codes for CATSKPGRWTEAFF.

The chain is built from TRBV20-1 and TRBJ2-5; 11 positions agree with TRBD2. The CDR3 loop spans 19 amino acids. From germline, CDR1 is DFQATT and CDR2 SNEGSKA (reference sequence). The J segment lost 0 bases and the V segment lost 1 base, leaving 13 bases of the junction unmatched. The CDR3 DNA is TGCAGTGCTAGAGCACCCCCGGGACTAGCGGACGCGTACCAAGAGACCCAGTACTTC. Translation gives CSARAPPGLADAYQETQYF.

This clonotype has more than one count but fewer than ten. The CDR3 DNA reads TGCAGTGCGCGGACAGGGTGGCTCACAGATACGCAGTATTTT. Translated, it gives CSARTGWLTDTQYF. The genes are TRBV20-1 and TRBJ2-3; TRBD1 matches at 8 bases. Unmatched junction bases numbered 7, after V lost 6 bases and J lost 2 bases. The CDR3 has 14 amino acids. CDR1 is DFQATT, CDR2 SNEGSKA, per germline (reference sequence).

CDR3 in amino acids: CASGTSGYPYNEQFF. The CDR3, as DNA: TGTGCCAGCGGTACCTCGGGGTACCCCTACAATGAGCAGTTCTTC. This chain uses TRBV7-2 with TRBJ2-1, with D possibly matching TRBD2 (5 bases). Germline V gives CDR1 SGHTA, CDR2 FQGNSA. The length of the CDR3 is 15 residues. V was pared by 8 bases and J by 2 bases, with 16 bases between. Using reference TRBV7-2 and TRBJ2-1 for the parts outside the CDR3, the full variable domain is GAGVSQSPSNKVTEKGKDVELRCDPISGHTALYWYRQSLGQGLEFLIYFQGNSAPDKSGLPSDRFSAERTGGSVSTLTIQRTQQEDSAVYLCASGTSGYPYNEQFFGPGTRLTVL.

CDR3 region: CASSRRQGDNYGYTF. The CDR3 bases are TGTGCCAGCAGCCGCAGACAGGGGGATAACTATGGCTACACCTTC. The rearrangement links TRBV11-1 to TRBJ1-2; TRBD1 aligns across 9 bases. CDR3 length: 15 amino acids. V was clipped by 5 bases and J by 1 base; unmatched bases: 5. Germline loops: CDR1 SGHAT, CDR2 FQDESV (reference sequence).

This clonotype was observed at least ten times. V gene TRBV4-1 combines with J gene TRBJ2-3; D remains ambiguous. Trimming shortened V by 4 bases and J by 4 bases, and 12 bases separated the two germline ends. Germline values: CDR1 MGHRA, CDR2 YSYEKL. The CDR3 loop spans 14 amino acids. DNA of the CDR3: TGCGCCAGCAGCCCCGTTTACGTGGCAGATACGCAGTATTTT. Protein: CASSPVYVADTQYF.

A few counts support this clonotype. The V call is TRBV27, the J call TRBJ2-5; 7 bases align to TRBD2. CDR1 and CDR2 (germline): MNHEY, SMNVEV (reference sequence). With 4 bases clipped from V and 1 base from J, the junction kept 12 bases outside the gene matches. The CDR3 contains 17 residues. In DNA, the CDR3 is TGTGCCAGCAGTTCCCGTAGAAGCGGGGACTTCCAAGAGACCCAGTACTTC. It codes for CASSSRRSGDFQETQYF.

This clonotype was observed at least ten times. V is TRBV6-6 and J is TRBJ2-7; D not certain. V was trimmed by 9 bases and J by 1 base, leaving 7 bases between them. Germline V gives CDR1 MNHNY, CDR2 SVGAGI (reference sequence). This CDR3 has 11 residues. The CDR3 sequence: CASGRSYEQYF. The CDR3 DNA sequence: TGTGCCAGTGGGCGGTCCTACGAGCAGTACTTC.

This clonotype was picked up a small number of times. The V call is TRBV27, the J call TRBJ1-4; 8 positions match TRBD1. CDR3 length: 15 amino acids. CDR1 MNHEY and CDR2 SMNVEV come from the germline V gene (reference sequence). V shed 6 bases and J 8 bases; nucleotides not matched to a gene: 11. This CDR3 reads CASSQNGQGGEKLFF. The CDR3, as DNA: TGTGCCAGCAGCCAAAATGGACAGGGCGGGGAAAAACTGTTTTTT.

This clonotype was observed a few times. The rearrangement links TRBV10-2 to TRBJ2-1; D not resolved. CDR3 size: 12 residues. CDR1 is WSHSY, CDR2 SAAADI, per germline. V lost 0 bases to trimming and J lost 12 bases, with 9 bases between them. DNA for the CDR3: TGCGCCAGCAGTGAGTCGAAAAGGGCGCAGTTCTTC. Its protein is CASSESKRAQFF.

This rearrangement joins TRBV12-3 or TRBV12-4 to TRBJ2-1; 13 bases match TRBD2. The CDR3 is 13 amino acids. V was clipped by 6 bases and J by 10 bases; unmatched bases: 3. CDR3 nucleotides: TGTGCCAGCAGGGGACTAGCGGGAAACGAGCAGTTCTTC. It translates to CASRGLAGNEQFF.

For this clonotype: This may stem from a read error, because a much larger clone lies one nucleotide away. The CDR3 loop reads CASVGQGLNTEAFF. Here the CDR3 DNA reads TGTGCCAGCGTCGGACAGGGACTGAACACTGAAGCTTTCTTT. The rearrangement uses TRBV30 and TRBJ1-1; 8 bases are shared with TRBD1. The CDR3 runs to 14 residues. CDR1 GTSNPN and CDR2 SVGIG come from the germline V gene (reference sequence). The J segment lost 0 bases and the V segment lost 8 bases, leaving 8 bases of the junction unmatched.

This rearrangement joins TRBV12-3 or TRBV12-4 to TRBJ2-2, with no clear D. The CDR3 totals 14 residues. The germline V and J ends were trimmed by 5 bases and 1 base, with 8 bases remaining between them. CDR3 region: CASSASGNTGELFF. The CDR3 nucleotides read TGTGCCAGCAGTGCGAGTGGGAACACCGGGGAGCTGTTTTTT.

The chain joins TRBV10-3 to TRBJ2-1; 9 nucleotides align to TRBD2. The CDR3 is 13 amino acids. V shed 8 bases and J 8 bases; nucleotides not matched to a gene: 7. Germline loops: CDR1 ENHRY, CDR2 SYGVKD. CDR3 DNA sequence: TGTGCCATCTGGCGGGGGGGCCGGGATGAGCAGTTCTTC. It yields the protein CAIWRGGRDEQFF.

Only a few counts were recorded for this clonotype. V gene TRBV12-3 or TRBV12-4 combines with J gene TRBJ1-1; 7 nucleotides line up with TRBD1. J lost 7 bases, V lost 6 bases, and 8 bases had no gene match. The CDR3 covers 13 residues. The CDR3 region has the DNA TGTGCCAGCAGCCACGGACAGGTTTTTGAAGCTTTCTTT. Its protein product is CASSHGQVFEAFF.

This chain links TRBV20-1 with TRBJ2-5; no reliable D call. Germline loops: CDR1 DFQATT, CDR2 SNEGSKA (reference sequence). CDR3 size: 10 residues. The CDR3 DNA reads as TGCAGCGTGTTGGGCGAGACCCAGTACTTC. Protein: CSVLGETQYF.